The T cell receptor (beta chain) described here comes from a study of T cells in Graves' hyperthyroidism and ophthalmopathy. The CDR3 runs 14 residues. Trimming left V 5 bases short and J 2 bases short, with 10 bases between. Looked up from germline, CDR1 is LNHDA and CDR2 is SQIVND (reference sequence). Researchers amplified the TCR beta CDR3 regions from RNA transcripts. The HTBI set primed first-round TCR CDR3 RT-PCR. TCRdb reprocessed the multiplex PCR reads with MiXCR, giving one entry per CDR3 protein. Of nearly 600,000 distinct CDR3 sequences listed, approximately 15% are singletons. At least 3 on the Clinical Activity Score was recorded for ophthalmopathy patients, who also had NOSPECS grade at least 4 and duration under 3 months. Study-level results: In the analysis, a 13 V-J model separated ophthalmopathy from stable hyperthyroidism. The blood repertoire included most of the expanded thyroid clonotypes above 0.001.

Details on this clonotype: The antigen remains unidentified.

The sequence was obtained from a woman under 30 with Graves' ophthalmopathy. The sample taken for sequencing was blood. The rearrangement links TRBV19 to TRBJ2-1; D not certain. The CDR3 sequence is CASSHWSTYNEQFF. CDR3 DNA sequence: TGTGCCAGTAGTCACTGGAGCACCTACAATGAGCAGTTCTTC.